Listed below are T cell receptor beta chains from one sample, sequenced in a study of OX40 agonist ivuxolimab in advanced cancers. Profiled with immunoSEQ multiplex PCR; TCRdb holds only in-frame clones, not every one. The sample consists of roughly 14,000 clones, 82% of them appearing once. The sample here was CD4+ or CD8+ T cells sorted from blood, taken in a trial of the OX40 agonist ivuxolimab. These receptors were collected from an adult with an advanced solid tumor such as melanoma, head and neck, liver or kidney cancer. CDR3s include the opening cysteine and the closing phenylalanine or tryptophan. A D gene is named only where the DNA matches it firmly. Clone sizes are given selectively: once, few, many, or a class where the clone is expanded.

d_call | j_call | clone_size | v_call | cdr3_nt | cdr3_aa
TRBD1 | TRBJ1-3 | - | TRBV9 | TGTGCCAGCAGCACGGACAGGGGTTTTGGAAACACCATATATTTT | CASSTDRGFGNTIYF
TRBD1 | TRBJ2-7 | - | TRBV27 | TGTGCCAGCAGTTACAGGGGGCTCTACGAGCAGTACTTC | CASSYRGLYEQYF
- | TRBJ2-1 | - | TRBV10-3 | TGTGCCATCAGTGAGTCAAACCGACTGCAGTTCTTC | CAISESNRLQFF
- | TRBJ2-7 | - | TRBV7-2 | TGTGCCAGCAGCCCACCCGGGGCACGAGGAAAATACGAGCAGTACTTC | CASSPPGARGKYEQYF
- | TRBJ2-5 | - | TRBV9 | TGTGCCAGCAGCCAAGTTTTCCAAGAGACCCAGTACTTC | CASSQVFQETQYF
TRBD1 | TRBJ1-1 | - | TRBV2 | TGTGCCAGCAGTCCCTCCGGGACAGGGTATGCCACTGAAGCTTTCTTT | CASSPSGTGYATEAFF
TRBD2 | TRBJ2-1 | - | TRBV6-1 | TGTGCCAGCAGTGACACTAGCGTAAGTGAGCAGTTCTTC | CASSDTSVSEQFF
- | TRBJ2-1 | - | TRBV5-1 | TGCGCCAGCAGCGGGACGGGAGCTAATGAGCAGTTCTTC | CASSGTGANEQFF
- | TRBJ2-2 | - | TRBV6-4 | TGTGCCAGCAGTGAAACGGAGGAGACCGGGGAGCTGTTTTTT | CASSETEETGELFF
TRBD2 | TRBJ2-3 | - | TRBV7-8 | TGTGCCAGCAGCTTAATTGCGGGAGGGGATACGCAGTATTTT | CASSLIAGGDTQYF
- | TRBJ2-7 | - | TRBV2 | TGTGCCAGCTCACGGGGGACGGGGGAGCAGTACTTC | CASSRGTGEQYF
- | TRBJ2-7 | - | TRBV6-1 | TGTGCCAGCTCACCACCGTTCACCTACGAGCAGTACTTC | CASSPPFTYEQYF
- | TRBJ2-6 | - | TRBV27 | TGTGCCAGCAGTTTATCCGGGTCTGGGGCCAACGTCCTGACTTTC | CASSLSGSGANVLTF
TRBD1 | TRBJ1-1 | - | TRBV29-1 | TGCAGCGCCGACCAGGGGGGGAGTGAGGACACTGAAGCTTTCTTT | CSADQGGSEDTEAFF
TRBD1 | TRBJ2-7 | - | TRBV6-5 | TGTGCCAGCAGTTACCCGGGACAGGGGTCCTACGAGCAGTACTTC | CASSYPGQGSYEQYF
TRBD1 | TRBJ1-2 | - | TRBV28 | TGTGCCAGCAGGCGGAACAGGGGTTGGAACTATGGCTACACCTTC | CASRRNRGWNYGYTF
- | TRBJ2-1 | - | TRBV6-4 | TGTGCCAGCAGTGACTCGATCGGGAGCTCCTACAATGAGCAGTTCTTC | CASSDSIGSSYNEQFF
- | TRBJ1-6 | - | TRBV27 | TGTGCCAGCAGTTTGTCCCCGGGGTCCTATAATTCACCCCTCCACTTT | CASSLSPGSYNSPLHF
- | TRBJ2-7 | once | TRBV7-9 | TGTGCCAGCAGTCTCGGACAGGACTATGAGCAGTACTTC | CASSLGQDYEQYF
TRBD1 | TRBJ2-1 | - | TRBV6-4 | TGTGCCAGCAGTGACTCGGGACAGTCTCATCTCAATGAGCAGTTCTTC | CASSDSGQSHLNEQFF
- | TRBJ1-2 | - | TRBV12-2 | TGTGCAAGTCGCACCGGGACAGGAAGGTACTATGGCTACACCTTC | CASRTGTGRYYGYTF
- | TRBJ2-7 | - | TRBV5-6 | TGTGCCAGCAGCTGGTCCTCCTACGAGCAGTACTTC | CASSWSSYEQYF
TRBD1 | TRBJ2-5 | - | TRBV5-6 | TGTGCCAGCAGCTTGGAGACAGGGGGCGAGACCCAGTACTTC | CASSLETGGETQYF
- | TRBJ2-3 | - | TRBV28 | TGTGCCAGCAGCCCGGCCCCTAGCACAGATACGCAGTATTTT | CASSPAPSTDTQYF
- | TRBJ2-7 | - | TRBV11-1 | TGTGCCAGCAGCTCAGAGACCGGGACGGTGTCCTACGAGCAGTACTTC | CASSSETGTVSYEQYF
TRBD2 | TRBJ2-3 | - | TRBV7-9 | TGTGCCAGCAACTTTCCCGGGCGGGAGGAGACAGATACGCAGTATTTT | CASNFPGREETDTQYF
TRBD2 | TRBJ2-1 | - | TRBV7-9 | TGTGCCAGCAGCTGGGGACTAGCGGGAGAGATTGAGCAGTTCTTC | CASSWGLAGEIEQFF
- | TRBJ2-3 | - | TRBV20-1 | TGCAGTGCTAGTAGCACAGATACGCAGTATTTT | CSASSTDTQYF
- | TRBJ2-1 | - | TRBV28 | TGTGCCAGCAGTCCGGGGGCCTGGTCCTACAATGAGCAGTTCTTC | CASSPGAWSYNEQFF
- | TRBJ2-1 | - | TRBV15 | TGTGCCACCAGCGCCCGGGACAACTACAATGAGCAGTTCTTC | CATSARDNYNEQFF
TRBD1 | TRBJ1-5 | - | TRBV28 | TGTGCCAGCAACCCGGACAGGGAGACTGAGCCCCAGCATTTT | CASNPDRETEPQHF
- | TRBJ1-1 | - | TRBV13 | TGTGCCAGCAGCTTTACGGGTGTCGGGGTCCGTGAAGCTTTCTTT | CASSFTGVGVREAFF
- | TRBJ2-3 | - | TRBV5-1 | TGCGCCAGCAGCTTGGCTAGCAGGGTTGTTACAGATACGCAGTATTTT | CASSLASRVVTDTQYF
TRBD1 | TRBJ1-1 | - | TRBV5-5 | TGTGCCAGCAGCTTGATGACAGGGGAGGTTACTGAAGCTTTCTTT | CASSLMTGEVTEAFF
- | TRBJ2-3 | - | TRBV14 | TGTGCCAGCAGCCAAGTTGGCAGAACAGATACGCAGTATTTT | CASSQVGRTDTQYF
- | TRBJ2-5 | once | TRBV5-6 | TGTGCCAGCAGCTTGAAACAGGGAAGAGAGACCCAGTACTTC | CASSLKQGRETQYF
TRBD2 | TRBJ2-3 | - | TRBV6-6 | TGTGCCAGCAGTTGGACTAGCGGGGGCGGGGATACGCAGTATTTT | CASSWTSGGGDTQYF
TRBD2 | TRBJ2-7 | - | TRBV7-9 | TGTGCCAGCAGCTCCGGGACTAGGGGCGAGCAGTACTTC | CASSSGTRGEQYF
TRBD1 | TRBJ2-7 | few | TRBV27 | TGTGCCAGCAGTTTAGGACAGGGGGCTCGAGACGAGCAGTACTTC | CASSLGQGARDEQYF
TRBD1 | TRBJ1-1 | - | TRBV6-1 | TGTGCCAGCAGTGGGACAGGGGATCTCACTGAAGCTTTCTTT | CASSGTGDLTEAFF
- | TRBJ2-3 | - | TRBV25-1 | TGTGCCAGCAGTGAATTGGGGGGGGCAAATACGCAGTATTTT | CASSELGGANTQYF
- | TRBJ1-4 | - | TRBV7-8 | TGTGCCAGCAGCTCGACAGACTTCAATGAAAAACTGTTTTTT | CASSSTDFNEKLFF
- | TRBJ2-7 | - | TRBV29-1 | TGCAGCGCCGGGCCAGCTACCTACGAGCAGTACTTC | CSAGPATYEQYF